A selection of T cell receptor beta chains follows, all from one sample in a study of blood T cell repertoires in COVID-19. Assay: immunoSEQ multiplex PCR; the TCRdb copy retains only in-frame clones and omits some. The table has a few hundred thousand clones, roughly 89% seen once. Sequencing was performed on peripheral blood. These receptors originate from a man aged 25 to 40 who had recovered from COVID-19. Each CDR3 is given with its conserved first and last residue. The D gene is left open where the match is weak. Expanded clones are given a class, and other clones once, few, many or no size at all.

TRBJ1-2,TRBV2,NA,NA,14,CASKRLAGEYGYTF,TGTGCCAGCAAACGACTCGCCGGGGAGTATGGCTACACCTTC
TRBJ2-3,TRBV10-3,NA,TRBD2,13,CAISLAGGDTQYF,TGTGCCATCAGCTTAGCGGGGGGGGATACGCAGTATTTT
TRBJ1-5,TRBV5-8,few,TRBD1,16,CASSRAFDRGGQPQHF,TGTGCCAGCAGCCGGGCTTTCGACAGGGGTGGACAGCCCCAGCATTTT
TRBJ1-5,TRBV12-3/TRBV12-4,few,TRBD1,13,CASSLGTAWPQHF,TGTGCCAGCAGTTTGGGGACAGCCTGGCCCCAGCATTTT
TRBJ2-5,TRBV30,NA,TRBD2,16,CAWSVLDSGVQETQYF,TGTGCCTGGAGTGTACTGGATAGCGGGGTACAAGAGACCCAGTACTTC
TRBJ1-2,TRBV27,NA,TRBD1,13,CASGDRDQRGYTF,TGTGCCAGCGGGGACAGGGATCAGCGTGGCTACACCTTC
TRBJ1-3,TRBV15,NA,NA,15,CATSRGRDSGNTIYF,TGTGCCACCAGCAGAGGCAGGGACTCTGGAAACACCATATATTTT
TRBJ2-1,TRBV7-2,NA,NA,15,CASSFSSGGGNEQFF,TGTGCCAGCAGCTTTAGTTCGGGTGGGGGGAATGAGCAGTTCTTC
TRBJ1-4,TRBV18,NA,NA,15,CASSPGTGTNEKLFF,TGTGCCAGCTCACCGGGTACGGGAACTAATGAAAAACTGTTTTTT
TRBJ2-3,TRBV5-1,NA,TRBD2,19,CASSYYATSGGASTDTQYF,TGCGCCAGCAGCTACTACGCGACTAGCGGGGGGGCTAGCACAGATACGCAGTATTTT
TRBJ1-2,TRBV29-1,NA,NA,11,CSSLENYGYTF,TGCAGCTCCCTGGAGAACTATGGCTACACCTTC
TRBJ1-5,TRBV5-1,NA,TRBD1,17,CASSLPGTGPSNQPQHF,TGCGCCAGCAGCTTACCTGGGACAGGCCCTAGCAATCAGCCCCAGCATTTT
TRBJ2-5,TRBV11-2,NA,NA,15,CASSLGSVDLETQYF,TGTGCCAGCAGCTTAGGGTCCGTAGACTTAGAGACCCAGTACTTC
TRBJ2-2,TRBV5-6,NA,TRBD2,19,CASSFTYSLAGSGWRELFF,TGTGCCAGCAGCTTCACTTATTCATTAGCGGGGAGCGGATGGAGGGAGCTGTTTTTT
TRBJ1-2,TRBV6-2/TRBV6-3,NA,NA,15,CASSYLVQSNYGYTF,TGTGCCAGCAGTTATCTCGTACAGAGTAACTATGGCTACACCTTC
TRBJ1-2,TRBV6-5,NA,NA,15,CASSYSATAGYGYTF,TGTGCCAGCAGTTACTCCGCGACAGCGGGCTATGGCTACACCTTC
TRBJ2-1,TRBV7-7,NA,NA,12,CASSTQYGEQFF,TGTGCCAGCAGCACCCAATACGGTGAGCAGTTCTTC
TRBJ1-2,TRBV27,NA,NA,20,CASSLMVIDTGTLANYGYTF,TGTGCCAGCAGTTTAATGGTCATCGATACAGGGACCTTAGCTAACTATGGCTACACCTTC
TRBJ1-2,TRBV15,NA,NA,14,CATSRDLGGYGYTF,TGTGCCACCAGCAGAGACCTTGGCGGTTATGGCTACACCTTC
TRBJ1-1,TRBV5-1,NA,TRBD1,16,CASSWGDRGHLEEAFF,TGCGCCAGCAGCTGGGGAGACAGGGGCCATCTGGAGGAAGCTTTCTTT
TRBJ1-6,TRBV19,NA,NA,14,CASSIDRDNSPLHF,TGTGCCAGTAGTATAGACAGGGATAATTCACCCCTCCACTTT
TRBJ2-7,TRBV7-8,once,TRBD1,13,CASSLGDSYEQYF,TGTGCCAGCAGCTTAGGGGACAGCTACGAGCAGTACTTC
TRBJ1-1,TRBV12-3/TRBV12-4,NA,NA,13,CASGLQGGTEAFF,TGTGCCAGCGGATTACAGGGAGGGACTGAAGCTTTCTTT